These T cell receptor beta chains were read from a single sample in a study of T cells generated in artificial thymic organoids. TCRdb re-called the 5' RACE reads through MiXCR, storing one row per CDR3 protein. The data contain 5,000 to 6,500 distinct CDR3 sequences, around 32% of them seen just once; the ten biggest clones take up approximately 2.4%. The sequenced material came from naive CD8+ T cells from blood. The receptors originated from a human donor who gave cord blood stem cells for thymic organoid culture, a cardiac surgery patient who gave postnatal thymus, or a blood donor (not recorded which). The CDR3 runs from the conserved cysteine through the conserved F or W. D genes are given only for firm matches. Where a row states a size, it is once, few, many or the class of an expanded clone; other rows omit it.

V	J	D	size	DNA	CDR3
TRBV7-8	TRBJ2-1	TRBD1	once	TGTGCCAGCAGGGACAGGGGGCTCAATGAGCAGTTCTTC	CASRDRGLNEQFF
TRBV27	TRBJ2-1	TRBD2	NA	TGTGCCGGCCATCCGGGACTAGCGGGAGGCGAGCAGTTCTTC	CAGHPGLAGGEQFF
TRBV20-1	TRBJ1-5	TRBD1	NA	TGCAGTGCTAGGACAGGGAGGGGGGGCAATCAGCCCCAGCATTTT	CSARTGRGGNQPQHF
TRBV4-1	TRBJ2-3	NA	few	TGCGCCAGCAGCCAAGATTTTGGCGCCCGGGGTCGGTATTTT	CASSQDFGARGRYF
TRBV12-3/TRBV12-4	TRBJ2-7	TRBD1	NA	TGTGCCAGCAGTTTGCGTACCGGGACAGGGGCGTCCTACGAGCAGTACTTC	CASSLRTGTGASYEQYF
TRBV10-3	TRBJ1-2	TRBD1	NA	TGTACCATCAGTGAGGGGGGACAGATCCTCTTC	CTISEGGQILF
TRBV29-1	TRBJ1-2	NA	medium-sized	TGCAGCGTTGACGACAGACTCTATGGCTACACCTTC	CSVDDRLYGYTF
TRBV6-5	TRBJ2-2	NA	medium-sized	TGTGCCAGCAGTTACTCGACTGTCCCCAGCACCGGGGAGCTGTTTTTT	CASSYSTVPSTGELFF
TRBV4-1	TRBJ2-4	TRBD1	medium-sized	TGCGCCAGCAGCCAGGCAGGTCACCCCCAGGGGGACATTCAGTACTTC	CASSQAGHPQGDIQYF
TRBV12-3/TRBV12-4	TRBJ2-3	NA	few	TGTGCCAGCAGTCTTCCGGGACTCCCTCCGTATTTT	CASSLPGLPPYF
TRBV5-1	TRBJ2-3	NA	NA	TGCGCCAGCCGACAGCCAAACACAGATACGCAGTATTTT	CASRQPNTDTQYF
TRBV10-3	TRBJ2-1	TRBD1	medium-sized	TGTGCCATGGGACAGGGATTTTACAATGAGCAGTTCTTC	CAMGQGFYNEQFF
TRBV7-6	TRBJ2-7	NA	medium-sized	TGTGCCAGCAGCTCACTCCCACAGGGCACCTACGAGCAGTACTTC	CASSSLPQGTYEQYF
TRBV29-1	TRBJ2-7	TRBD2	once	TGCAGCGTCCGAGTGGCTAGCGGGACCTACGAGCAGTACTTC	CSVRVASGTYEQYF
TRBV28	TRBJ2-1	TRBD2	NA	TGTGCCATCCAACCGACTAGCGGGACATACAATGAGCAGTTCTTC	CAIQPTSGTYNEQFF
TRBV5-1	TRBJ2-7	NA	NA	TGCGCCAGCAGCTTGGATGCGACAGGTCCCTCCTACGAGCGGTACTTC	CASSLDATGPSYERYF
TRBV9	TRBJ2-7	NA	NA	TGTGCCAGCAGCGTAGGAGGGCAGGGAAGCTCCTACGAGCAGTACTTC	CASSVGGQGSSYEQYF
TRBV11-2	TRBJ2-1	NA	NA	TGTGCCAGCAGCCTCACCTCCTACAATGAGCAGTTCTTC	CASSLTSYNEQFF
TRBV27	TRBJ1-1	NA	few	TGTGCCAGCAGTTTATTGACTGAAGCTTTCTTT	CASSLLTEAFF
TRBV28	TRBJ2-2	NA	NA	TGTGCCAGCAGTTTAGGGCCAGGGCCTAGCGACCCTCCGAACACCGGGGAGCTGTTTTTT	CASSLGPGPSDPPNTGELFF
TRBV29-1	TRBJ2-3	NA	NA	TGCAGCGTAGCAACAGGGTTAAGGACAGATACGCAGTATTTT	CSVATGLRTDTQYF
TRBV6-6	TRBJ2-1	NA	few	TGTGCCAGCAGTTACGCGGCAGGTCTTAGGTATGAGCAGTTCTTC	CASSYAAGLRYEQFF
TRBV12-3/TRBV12-4	TRBJ2-7	TRBD2	NA	TGTGCCAGCAGTTTAGGGACTAGCGACTCCTACGGGCAGTACTTC	CASSLGTSDSYGQYF
TRBV2	TRBJ1-4	NA	NA	TGTGCCAGCAGTGAGGTGGACGTAGCAGCATGGCGGCTGTTTTTT	CASSEVDVAAWRLFF
TRBV27	TRBJ1-1	NA	few	TGTGCCAGCAGTCGAGGGGGGGGGAACACTGAAGCTTTCTTT	CASSRGGGNTEAFF
TRBV13	TRBJ2-1	NA	once	TGTGCCAGCAGCAAAACAGCAAGCTCCTGCAATGAGCAGTTCTTC	CASSKTASSCNEQFF
TRBV4-1	TRBJ1-2	NA	NA	TGCGCCAGCAGCCAAGTTTTAACCCTCTATGGCTACACCTTC	CASSQVLTLYGYTF
TRBV7-9	TRBJ2-7	TRBD2	NA	TGTGCCAGCAGCTTAAACAGACTAGCGGGACGATACGAGCAGTACTTC	CASSLNRLAGRYEQYF
TRBV4-2	TRBJ2-7	NA	NA	TGTGCCAGCAGCCAAGGTTCCTACGAGCAGTACTTC	CASSQGSYEQYF
TRBV7-8	TRBJ2-3	TRBD2	NA	TGTGCCAGCAGCTTAGCGAAAACCGGACTAGCGGGGGCAGATACGCAGTATTTT	CASSLAKTGLAGADTQYF
TRBV3-1	TRBJ2-5	TRBD2	NA	TGTGCCAGCAGCCAAGATGGACTAGCGGGAGCCTTTAGGGGTCCGGTCGAGACCCAGTACTTC	CASSQDGLAGAFRGPVETQYF